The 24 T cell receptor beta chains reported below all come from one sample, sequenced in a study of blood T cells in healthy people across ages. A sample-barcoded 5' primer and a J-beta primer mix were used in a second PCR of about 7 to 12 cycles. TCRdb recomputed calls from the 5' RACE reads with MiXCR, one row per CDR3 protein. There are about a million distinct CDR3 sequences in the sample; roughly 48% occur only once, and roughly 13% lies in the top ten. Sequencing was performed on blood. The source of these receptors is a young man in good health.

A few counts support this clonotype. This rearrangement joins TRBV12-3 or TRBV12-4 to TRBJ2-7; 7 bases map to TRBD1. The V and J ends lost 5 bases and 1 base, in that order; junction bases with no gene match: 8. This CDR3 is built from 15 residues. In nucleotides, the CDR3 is TGTGCCAGCAGTCTGGACAGGACTCTATCCTACGAGCAGTACTTC. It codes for CASSLDRTLSYEQYF.

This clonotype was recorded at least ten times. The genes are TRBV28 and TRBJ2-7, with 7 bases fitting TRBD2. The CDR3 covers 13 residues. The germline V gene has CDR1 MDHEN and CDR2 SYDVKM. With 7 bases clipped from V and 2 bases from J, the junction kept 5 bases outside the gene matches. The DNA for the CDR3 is TGTGCCAGCACGGGAGGCAGTACCTACGAGCAGTACTTC. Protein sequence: CASTGGSTYEQYF.

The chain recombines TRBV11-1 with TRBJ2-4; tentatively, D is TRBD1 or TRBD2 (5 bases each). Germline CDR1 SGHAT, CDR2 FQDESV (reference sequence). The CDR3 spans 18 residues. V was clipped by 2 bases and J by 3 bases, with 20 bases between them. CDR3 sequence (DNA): TGTGCCAGCAGCTTAAGGGACCCGGATTTAGAACTCAAAAACATTCAGTACTTC. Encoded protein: CASSLRDPDLELKNIQYF. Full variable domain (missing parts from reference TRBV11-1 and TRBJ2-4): EAEVAQSPRYKITEKSQAVAFWCDPISGHATLYWYRQILGQGPELLVQFQDESVVDDSQLPKDRFSAERLKGVDSTLKIQPAELGDSAMYLCASSLRDPDLELKNIQYFGAGTRLSVL.

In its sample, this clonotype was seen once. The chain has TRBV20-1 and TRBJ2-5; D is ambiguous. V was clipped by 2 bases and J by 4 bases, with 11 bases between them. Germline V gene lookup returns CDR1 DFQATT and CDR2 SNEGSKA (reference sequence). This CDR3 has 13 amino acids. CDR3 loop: CSARMGKGETQYF. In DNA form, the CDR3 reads TGCAGTGCTAGAATGGGAAAGGGAGAGACCCAGTACTTC.

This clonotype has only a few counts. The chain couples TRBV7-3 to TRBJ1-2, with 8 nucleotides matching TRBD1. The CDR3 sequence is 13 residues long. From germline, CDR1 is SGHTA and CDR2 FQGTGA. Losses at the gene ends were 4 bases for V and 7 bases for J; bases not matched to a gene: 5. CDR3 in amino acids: CASSSTGDGGYTF. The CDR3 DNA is TGTGCCAGCAGCTCGACAGGGGATGGTGGCTACACCTTC.

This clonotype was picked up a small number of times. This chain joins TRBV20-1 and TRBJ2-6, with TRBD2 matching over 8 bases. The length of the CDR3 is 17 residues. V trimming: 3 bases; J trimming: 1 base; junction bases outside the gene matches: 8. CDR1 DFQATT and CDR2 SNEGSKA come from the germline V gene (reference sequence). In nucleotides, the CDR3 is TGCAGTGCTAGTAAACCAGCGGGGGCTTCTGGGGCCAACGTCCTGACTTTC. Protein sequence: CSASKPAGASGANVLTF.

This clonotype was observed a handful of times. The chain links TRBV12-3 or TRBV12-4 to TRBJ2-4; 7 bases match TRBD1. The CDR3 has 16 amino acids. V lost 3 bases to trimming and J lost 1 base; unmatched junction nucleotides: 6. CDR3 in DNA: TGTGCCAGCAGTTTTGCAGGGGGAGAGGCCAAAAACATTCAGTACTTC. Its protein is CASSFAGGEAKNIQYF.

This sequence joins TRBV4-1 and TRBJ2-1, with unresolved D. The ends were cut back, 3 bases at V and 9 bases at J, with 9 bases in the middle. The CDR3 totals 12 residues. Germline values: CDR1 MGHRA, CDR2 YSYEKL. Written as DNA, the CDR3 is TGCGCCAGCAGCCACCCTTATGGTGAGCAGTTCTTC. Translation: CASSHPYGEQFF.

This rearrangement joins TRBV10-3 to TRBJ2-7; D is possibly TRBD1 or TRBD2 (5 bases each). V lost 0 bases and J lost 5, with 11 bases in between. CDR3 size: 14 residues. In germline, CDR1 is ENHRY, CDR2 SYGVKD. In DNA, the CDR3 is TGTGCCATCAGTGAGTCGCCAGGGAGCAACGAGCAGTACTTC. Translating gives CAISESPGSNEQYF.

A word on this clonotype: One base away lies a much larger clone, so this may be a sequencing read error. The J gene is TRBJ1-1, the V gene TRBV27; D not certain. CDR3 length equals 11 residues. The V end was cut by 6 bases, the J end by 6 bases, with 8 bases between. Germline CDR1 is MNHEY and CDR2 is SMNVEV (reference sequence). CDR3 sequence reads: CASSSSAEAFF. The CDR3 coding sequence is TGTGCCAGCAGCTCCTCCGCTGAAGCTTTCTTT.

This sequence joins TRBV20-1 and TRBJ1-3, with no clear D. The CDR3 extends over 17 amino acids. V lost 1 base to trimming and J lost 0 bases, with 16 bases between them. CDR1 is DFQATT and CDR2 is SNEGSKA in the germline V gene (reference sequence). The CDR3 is CSARGRALGASGNTIYF. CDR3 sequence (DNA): TGCAGTGCTAGAGGGCGGGCATTGGGTGCCTCTGGAAACACCATATATTTT.

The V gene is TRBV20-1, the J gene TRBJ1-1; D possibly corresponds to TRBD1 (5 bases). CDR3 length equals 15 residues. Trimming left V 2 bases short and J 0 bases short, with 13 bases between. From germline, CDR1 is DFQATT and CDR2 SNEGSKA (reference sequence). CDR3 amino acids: CSARKQVTMNTEAFF. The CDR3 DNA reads TGCAGTGCTAGAAAACAGGTTACGATGAACACTGAAGCTTTCTTT.

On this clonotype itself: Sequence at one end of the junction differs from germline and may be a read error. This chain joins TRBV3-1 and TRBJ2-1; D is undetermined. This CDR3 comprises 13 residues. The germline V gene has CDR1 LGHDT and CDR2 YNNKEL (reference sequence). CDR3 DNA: TGTACCAGCAGCCAAGAGTCCGTGGGTCGAGAGTTCTTC. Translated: CTSSQESVGREFF.

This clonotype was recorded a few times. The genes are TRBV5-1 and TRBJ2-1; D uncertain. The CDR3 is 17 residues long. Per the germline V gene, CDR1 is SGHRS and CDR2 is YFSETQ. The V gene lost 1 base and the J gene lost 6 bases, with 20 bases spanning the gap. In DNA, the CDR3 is TGCGCCAGCAGCTTGCTGACCAGGACGGGCCCTTCCAATGAGCAGTTCTTC. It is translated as CASSLLTRTGPSNEQFF.

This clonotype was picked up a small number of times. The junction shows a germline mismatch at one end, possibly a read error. CDR3 sequence: CASGTYGQYF. The CDR3 coding sequence is TGTGCCAGTGGAACCTACGGGCAGTACTTC. The genes are TRBV6-1 and TRBJ2-7; D unresolved. Germline V gives CDR1 MNHNS, CDR2 SASEGT. This CDR3 is 10 amino acids long.

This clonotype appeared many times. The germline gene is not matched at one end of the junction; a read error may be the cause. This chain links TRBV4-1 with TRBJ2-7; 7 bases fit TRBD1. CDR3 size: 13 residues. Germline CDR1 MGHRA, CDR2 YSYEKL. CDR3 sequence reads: CASSQGQAYEQYF. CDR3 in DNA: TGTGCCAGCAGTCAAGGACAGGCCTACGAGCAGTACTTC.

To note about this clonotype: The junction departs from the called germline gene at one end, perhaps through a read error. In DNA form, the CDR3 reads TGTGCCGGCAGCCCCTCGGGCGAGAGAGCCTACGAGCAGTACTTC. Translation gives CAGSPSGERAYEQYF. The chain employs TRBV7-9 and TRBJ2-7; no firm D call. The CDR3 loop spans 15 amino acids. Germline V lookup: CDR1 SEHNR, CDR2 FQNEAQ (reference sequence).

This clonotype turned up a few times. The CDR3 loop reads CASSLTGGLSYEQYF. The DNA for the CDR3 is TGTGCCAGCAGTTTAACGGGGGGTCTTAGCTACGAGCAGTACTTC. The chain couples TRBV28 to TRBJ2-7, with TRBD2 identical over 7 bases. This CDR3 spans 15 amino acids. The germline V gene has CDR1 MDHEN and CDR2 SYDVKM. V gave up 2 bases and J gave up 3 bases; unmatched junction bases: 7.

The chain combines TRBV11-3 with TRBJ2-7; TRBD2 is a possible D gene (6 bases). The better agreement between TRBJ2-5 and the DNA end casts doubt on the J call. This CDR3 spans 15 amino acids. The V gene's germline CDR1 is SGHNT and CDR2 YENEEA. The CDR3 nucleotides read TGTGCCAGCAGCGGAGAGGGACGGGGAGGCGAGACCCAGTACTTC. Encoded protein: CASSGEGRGGETQYF.

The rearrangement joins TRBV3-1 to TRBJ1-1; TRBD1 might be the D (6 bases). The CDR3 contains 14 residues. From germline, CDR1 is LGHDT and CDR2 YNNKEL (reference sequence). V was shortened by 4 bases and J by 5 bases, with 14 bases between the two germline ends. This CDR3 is CASSRKEGQTEAFF. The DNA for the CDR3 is TGTGCCAGCAGCCGCAAAGAAGGACAGACTGAAGCTTTCTTT.

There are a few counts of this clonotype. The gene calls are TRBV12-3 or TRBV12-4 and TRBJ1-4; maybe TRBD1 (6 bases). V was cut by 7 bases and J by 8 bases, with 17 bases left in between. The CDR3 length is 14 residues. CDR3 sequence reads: CASTSAGGEEKLFF. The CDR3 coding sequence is TGTGCCAGCACCTCTGCGGGGGGCGAGGAAAAACTGTTTTTT.

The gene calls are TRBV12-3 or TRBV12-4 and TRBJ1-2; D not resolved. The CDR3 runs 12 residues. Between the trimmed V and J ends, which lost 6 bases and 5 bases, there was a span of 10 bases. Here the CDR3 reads CASSPSAYGYTF. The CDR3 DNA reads TGTGCCAGCAGCCCTTCGGCTTATGGCTACACCTTC.

The CDR3 coding sequence is TGTGCCAGCACCCTGACCCCTGGAGGCTACACCTTC. Translating gives CASTLTPGGYTF. The chain links TRBV12-3 or TRBV12-4 to TRBJ1-2, with unresolved D. V dropped 7 bases and J dropped 8 bases, with 14 bases sitting between them. There are 12 residues in the CDR3.

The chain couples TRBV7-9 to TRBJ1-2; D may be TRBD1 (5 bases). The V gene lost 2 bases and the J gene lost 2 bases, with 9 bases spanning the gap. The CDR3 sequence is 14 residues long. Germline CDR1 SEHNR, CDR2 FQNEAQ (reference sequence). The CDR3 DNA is TGTGCCAGCAGCTTATTTGACAGCAACTATGGCTACACCTTC. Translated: CASSLFDSNYGYTF. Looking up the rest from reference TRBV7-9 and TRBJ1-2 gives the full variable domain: DTGVSQNPRHKITKRGQNVTFRCDPISEHNRLYWYRQTLGQGPEFLTYFQNEAQLEKSRLLSDRFSAERPKGSFSTLEIQRTEQGDSAMYLCASSLFDSNYGYTFGSGTRLTVV.